The source of this TCR beta chain is a study of monozygotic twins with inflammatory bowel disease. Study-level findings and limits: Patient repertoires may carry noise from differing immunosuppressive treatments.

The TCR libraries each used total RNA (roughly 3,500 ng per library). UMIs incorporating a 6-nucleotide sample barcode were appended by means of template switching. TCRdb reprocessed the 5' RACE reads and stores each CDR3 protein as one record, lacking DNA. The sample's table shows approximately 380,000 distinct CDR3 sequences. With regard to this clonotype: The antigen is not known.

The template was total RNA from whole blood, with no T cell sorting. The CDR3 runs 16 residues. In germline, CDR1 is LGHDT, CDR2 YNNKEL (reference sequence). This chain joins TRBV3-1 and TRBJ2-4. The sequence came from a human donor with ulcerative colitis or Crohn's disease, or a healthy co-twin of an affected twin (not recorded which). The sample consisted of blood. The CDR3 protein is CASSQETKLAKNIQYF.